This TCR beta chain was documented in a study of brain T cells in children with intractable seizures. Only cases whose brain tissue showed the highest T cell transcript signatures were sequenced. The CDR3 length is 17 residues. V dropped 1 base and J dropped 0 bases, with 10 bases sitting between them. CDR1 LGHNA and CDR2 YNFKEQ come from the germline V gene. TCRdb's copy holds only in-frame clones and misses some; the assay was immunoSEQ multiplex PCR. The table shows roughly 110,000 clones, with 94% occurring only once. The chain joins TRBV4-2 to TRBJ1-6; D gene uncertain. The sequences come from peripheral blood, collected at surgery. The sequence derives from a boy younger than two with hemimegalencephaly and intractable seizures. The CDR3 is CASSQGSVSSYNSPLHF. Written as DNA, the CDR3 is TGTGCCAGCAGCCAAGGTAGTGTGAGCTCCTATAATTCACCCCTCCACTTT.